Following are 16 T cell receptor beta chains from one sample sequenced in a study of control samples from healthy donors and cancer patients. The method was immunoSEQ multiplex PCR; TCRdb's version includes in-frame clones alone and lacks a portion of them. The sample has some 49,000 clones; approximately 83% are singletons. What was sequenced was PBMCs. The receptors were gathered from a woman in her 50s with lung cancer.

The genes are TRBV6-6 and TRBJ1-1; D is unresolved. Trimming removed 7 bases from V and 0 bases from J, with 12 bases in between. The length of the CDR3 is 14 residues. The germline V gene has CDR1 MNHNY and CDR2 SVGAGI (reference sequence). The CDR3 DNA is TGTGCCAGCACCCCTCCTGGGCTGAACACTGAAGCTTTCTTT. Translated, it gives CASTPPGLNTEAFF.

The chain joins TRBV28 to TRBJ1-2; D possibly corresponds to TRBD1 (5 bases). Germline-derived CDR1 and CDR2 are MDHEN and SYDVKM. This CDR3 is built from 14 residues. Trimming left V 11 bases short and J 3 bases short, with 19 bases between. CDR3: CAVKNRGTYYGYTF. CDR3 nucleotides: TGTGCCGTCAAAAATAGAGGGACTTACTATGGCTACACCTTC.

This clone showed up just once. The chain joins TRBV19 to TRBJ2-1, with TRBD1 matching over 7 bases. The CDR3 consists of 15 residues. V shed 2 bases and J 2 bases; nucleotides not matched to a gene: 3. In germline, CDR1 is LNHDA, CDR2 SQIVND (reference sequence). The CDR3 protein is CASSISTGAYNEQFF. CDR3 nucleotide sequence: TGTGCCAGTAGTATAAGCACAGGGGCCTACAATGAGCAGTTCTTC.

J is TRBJ2-2 and V is TRBV5-1; possible D gene TRBD2, 7 bases. Trimming shortened V by 4 bases and J by 1 base, and 11 bases separated the two germline ends. Germline V gene sequence: CDR1 SGHRS, CDR2 YFSETQ. The CDR3 runs 15 residues. CDR3: CASSRGAGNTGELFF. Here the CDR3 DNA reads TGCGCCAGCAGCCGGGGGGCAGGGAACACCGGGGAGCTGTTTTTT.

The chain joins TRBV28 to TRBJ2-3, with 9 positions matching TRBD2. Germline V lookup: CDR1 MDHEN, CDR2 SYDVKM. The junction had 4 bases not matched to a gene; V was cut back by 4 bases and J by 2 bases. The CDR3 covers 15 residues. CDR3 in DNA: TGTGCCAGCAGTTCGACTAGCGGTATCACAGATACGCAGTATTTT. The encoded protein is CASSSTSGITDTQYF.

The genes are TRBV5-6 and TRBJ1-2, with D tentatively TRBD1 (6 bases). V dropped 0 bases and J dropped 8 bases, with 17 bases sitting between them. The germline V gene encodes CDR1 SGHDT and CDR2 YYEEEE. The CDR3 contains 15 residues. The CDR3 here is CASSLAKGEVEGYTF. The CDR3 nucleotides read TGTGCCAGCAGCTTGGCCAAGGGGGAAGTAGAGGGCTACACCTTC.

This chain uses TRBV6-2 or TRBV6-3 with TRBJ2-1; TRBD1 matches 7 bases. The junction had 8 bases not matched to a gene; V was cut back by 6 bases and J by 15 bases. The CDR3 consists of 11 residues. Per the germline V gene, CDR1 is MNHEY and CDR2 is SVGEGT. The CDR3 DNA reads as TGTGCCAGCAGCCGACAGGGTCGGAGGTTCTTC. Translated: CASSRQGRRFF.

This sequence joins TRBV7-2 and TRBJ2-1; unclear D gene. Germline V CDR1 and CDR2: SGHTA, FQGNSA. Trimming pared 1 base from V and 1 base from J, leaving 11 bases between. The CDR3 is made up of 16 amino acids. The CDR3 here is CASSLGSANSYNEQFF. The CDR3, as DNA: TGTGCCAGCAGCTTAGGCTCGGCAAATTCCTACAATGAGCAGTTCTTC.

This clone was seen just once. The chain recombines TRBV3-1 (or the pseudogene TRBV3-2) with TRBJ2-7; D perhaps matches TRBD1 (6 bases). CDR1 is LGHDT and CDR2 is YNNKEL in the germline V gene (reference sequence). V dropped 6 bases and J dropped 6 bases, with 15 bases sitting between them. The CDR3 is 13 residues long. The CDR3 nucleotides read TGTGCCAGCAGTCGACAGGCCGCCGCCGAGCAGTACTTC. Translating gives CASSRQAAAEQYF.

This chain joins TRBV19 and TRBJ2-2; D might be TRBD1 (6 bases). The germline V gene has CDR1 LNHDA and CDR2 SQIVND (reference sequence). The CDR3 consists of 15 residues. V lost 7 bases and J 5 bases, leaving 17 bases between the germline ends. The CDR3 reads CASTPFLGGTGELFF. The CDR3 DNA reads as TGTGCCAGTACCCCCTTTCTAGGGGGAACCGGGGAGCTGTTTTTT.

This clone was observed once. The genes are TRBV10-3 and TRBJ2-5, with D possibly called TRBD1 or TRBD2 (6 bases each). V lost 3 bases, J lost 5 bases, and 7 bases lay in between. The CDR3 covers 12 residues. Germline CDR1 reads ENHRY; CDR2 reads SYGVKD. The CDR3 region is CAISEGGETQYF. Here the CDR3 DNA reads TGTGCCATCAGTGAAGGGGGGGAGACCCAGTACTTC.

The chain carries TRBV6-5 and TRBJ1-1; the match to TRBD1 covers 9 bases. The length of the CDR3 is 13 residues. Losses at the gene ends were 7 bases for V and 9 bases for J; bases not matched to a gene: 9. Germline V gives CDR1 MNHEY, CDR2 SVGAGI. This chain's CDR3 is CASTEGGQGKAFF. The CDR3 bases are TGTGCCAGCACCGAAGGGGGACAGGGTAAAGCTTTCTTT.

This clone appeared once. The chain recombines TRBV3-1 (or the pseudogene TRBV3-2) with TRBJ2-1, with D possibly TRBD1 on 6 matching bases. The CDR3 is 13 amino acids. V lost 5 bases to trimming and J lost 7 bases, with 12 bases between them. The V gene's germline CDR1 is LGHDT and CDR2 YNNKEL (reference sequence). CDR3: CASSLDRKNEQFF. The CDR3 region has the DNA TGTGCCAGCAGCTTGGACAGAAAAAATGAGCAGTTCTTC.

This clone appeared once. The chain is built from TRBV12-3 or TRBV12-4 and TRBJ1-6, with a possible D match to TRBD1 (6 bases). The CDR3 sequence is 13 residues long. Trimming stripped 8 bases from V and 7 bases from J, with 12 bases between. This CDR3 is CASCAGVNSPLHF. The DNA for the CDR3 is TGTGCCAGCTGCGCAGGGGTGAATTCACCCCTCCACTTT.

The rearrangement uses TRBV7-3 and TRBJ2-1; no firm D call. Germline V gene sequence: CDR1 SGHTA, CDR2 FQGTGA. V lost 0 bases to trimming and J lost 8 bases, with 8 bases between them. CDR3 length: 13 amino acids. Here the CDR3 reads CASSLTSQYEQFF. CDR3 in DNA: TGTGCCAGCAGCTTAACGTCACAGTATGAGCAGTTCTTC.

The genes are TRBV10-3 and TRBJ1-5, with D unclear. V was pared by 0 bases and J by 6 bases, with 3 bases between. The length of the CDR3 is 12 residues. Per the germline V gene, CDR1 is ENHRY and CDR2 is SYGVKD. The CDR3 region is CAISESSQPQHF. Written as DNA, the CDR3 is TGTGCCATCAGTGAGTCCAGTCAGCCCCAGCATTTT.